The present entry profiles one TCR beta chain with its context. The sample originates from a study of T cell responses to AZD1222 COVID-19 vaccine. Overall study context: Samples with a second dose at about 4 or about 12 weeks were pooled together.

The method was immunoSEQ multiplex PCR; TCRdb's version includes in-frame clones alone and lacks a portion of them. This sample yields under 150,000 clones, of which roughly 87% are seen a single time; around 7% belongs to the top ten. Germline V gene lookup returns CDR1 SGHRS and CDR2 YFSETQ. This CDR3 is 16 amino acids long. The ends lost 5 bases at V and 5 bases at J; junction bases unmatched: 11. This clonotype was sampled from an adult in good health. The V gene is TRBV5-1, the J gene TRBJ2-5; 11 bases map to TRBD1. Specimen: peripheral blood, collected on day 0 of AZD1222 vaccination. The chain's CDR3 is CASSFGTGGKEETQYF. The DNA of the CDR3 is TGCGCCAGCAGTTTTGGGACAGGGGGGAAGGAGGAGACCCAGTACTTC.